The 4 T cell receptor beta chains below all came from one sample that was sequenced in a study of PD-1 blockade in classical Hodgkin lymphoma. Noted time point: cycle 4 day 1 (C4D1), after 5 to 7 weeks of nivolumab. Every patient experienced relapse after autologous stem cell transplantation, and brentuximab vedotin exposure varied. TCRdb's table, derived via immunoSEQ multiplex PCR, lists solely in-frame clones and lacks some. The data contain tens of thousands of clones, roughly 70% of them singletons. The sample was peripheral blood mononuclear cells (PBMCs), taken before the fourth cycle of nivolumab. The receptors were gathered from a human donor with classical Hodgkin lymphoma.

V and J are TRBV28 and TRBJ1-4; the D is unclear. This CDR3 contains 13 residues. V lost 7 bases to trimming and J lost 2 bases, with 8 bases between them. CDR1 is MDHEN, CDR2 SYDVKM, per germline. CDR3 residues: CASTDGTNEKLFF. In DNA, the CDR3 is TGTGCCAGCACCGACGGGACTAATGAAAAACTGTTTTTT.

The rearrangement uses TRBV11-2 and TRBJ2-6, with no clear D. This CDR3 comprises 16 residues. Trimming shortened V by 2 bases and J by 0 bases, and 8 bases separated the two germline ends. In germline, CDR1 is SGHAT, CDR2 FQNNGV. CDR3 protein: CASSLRAFSGANVLTF. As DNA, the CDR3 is TGTGCCAGCAGCTTACGGGCCTTCTCTGGGGCCAACGTCCTGACTTTC.

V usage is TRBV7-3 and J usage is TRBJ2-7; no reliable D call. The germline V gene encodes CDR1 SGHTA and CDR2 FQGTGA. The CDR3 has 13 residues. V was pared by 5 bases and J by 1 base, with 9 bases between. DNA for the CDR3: TGTGCCAGCAGCCCCAGCAGATCCTACGAGCAGTACTTC. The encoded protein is CASSPSRSYEQYF.

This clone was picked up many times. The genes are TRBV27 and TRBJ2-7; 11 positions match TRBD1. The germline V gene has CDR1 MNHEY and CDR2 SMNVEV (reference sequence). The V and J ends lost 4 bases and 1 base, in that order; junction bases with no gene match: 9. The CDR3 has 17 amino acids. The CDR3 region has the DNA TGTGCCAGCAGTTACAGGACAGGGGGCGTGCGTTCCTACGAGCAGTACTTC. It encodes CASSYRTGGVRSYEQYF.